This is a list of T cell receptor beta chains from one sample in a study of blood T cell repertoires in COVID-19. Measured with immunoSEQ multiplex PCR; TCRdb has only the in-frame clones, and not every one. The sample includes roughly 300,000 clones, roughly 89% of them seen just once. Sequenced: peripheral blood. All receptors come from a woman younger than 45 with COVID-19, enrolled during active disease. The CDR3 runs from the conserved cysteine through the conserved F or W. The D gene is left open where the match is weak.

CDR3 DNA: TGTGCCAGCAATCCTCCGAGTGAGGAGACCCAGTACTTC
CDR3 protein: CASNPPSEETQYF
V gene: TRBV18
J gene: TRBJ2-5
D gene: -

CDR3 DNA: TGTGCCAGCAGCTTCCTAGCGGGGGGGTTAGGGAATGAGCAGTTCTTC
CDR3 protein: CASSFLAGGLGNEQFF
V gene: TRBV7-2
J gene: TRBJ2-1
D gene: TRBD2

CDR3 DNA: TGTGCCAGCAGCTTCACATATAACTATGGCTACACCTTC
CDR3 protein: CASSFTYNYGYTF
V gene: TRBV7-9
J gene: TRBJ1-2
D gene: -

CDR3 DNA: TGTGCCAGCAGCCAAGTTAGCGGGGGGAACTACGAGCAGTACTTC
CDR3 protein: CASSQVSGGNYEQYF
V gene: TRBV3-1/TRBV3-2
J gene: TRBJ2-7
D gene: TRBD2

CDR3 DNA: TGTGCCAGCAGCTTGGAATCAGGGTTTCAAAAACTGTTTTTT
CDR3 protein: CASSLESGFQKLFF
V gene: TRBV5-4
J gene: TRBJ1-4
D gene: -

CDR3 DNA: TGCAGTGCTAGTGGAGCGGGGGTTGGCCCAGATACGCAGTATTTT
CDR3 protein: CSASGAGVGPDTQYF
V gene: TRBV20-1
J gene: TRBJ2-3
D gene: TRBD2

CDR3 DNA: TGTGCCAGCAGCCGCTCGGGTAATGAAAAACTGTTTTTT
CDR3 protein: CASSRSGNEKLFF
V gene: TRBV11-3
J gene: TRBJ1-4
D gene: -

CDR3 DNA: TGTGCCAGCAGGGACACCCCTTTTAGCACAGATACGCAGTATTTT
CDR3 protein: CASRDTPFSTDTQYF
V gene: TRBV3-1/TRBV3-2
J gene: TRBJ2-3
D gene: -

CDR3 DNA: TGTGCCAGCAGCTTGGCCTACAGGGGAAACGCCTACGAGCAGTACTTC
CDR3 protein: CASSLAYRGNAYEQYF
V gene: TRBV5-4
J gene: TRBJ2-7
D gene: TRBD1

CDR3 DNA: TGTGCCATCAGTGAGCCCGACAGGGGCTATGGCTACACCTTC
CDR3 protein: CAISEPDRGYGYTF
V gene: TRBV10-3
J gene: TRBJ1-2
D gene: TRBD1